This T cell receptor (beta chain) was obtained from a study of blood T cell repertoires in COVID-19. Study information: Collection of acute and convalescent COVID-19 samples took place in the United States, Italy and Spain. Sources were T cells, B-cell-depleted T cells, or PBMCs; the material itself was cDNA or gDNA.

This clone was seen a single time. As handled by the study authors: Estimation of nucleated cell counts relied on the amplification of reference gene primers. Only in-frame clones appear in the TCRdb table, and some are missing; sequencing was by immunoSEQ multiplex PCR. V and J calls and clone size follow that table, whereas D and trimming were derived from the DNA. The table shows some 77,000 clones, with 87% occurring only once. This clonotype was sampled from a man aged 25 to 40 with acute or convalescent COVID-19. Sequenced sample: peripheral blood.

As DNA, the CDR3 is TGCGCCAGCAGCTTGAACAGCAATGAGCAGTTCTTC. It codes for CASSLNSNEQFF. V usage is TRBV5-1 and J usage is TRBJ2-1; the D is unclear. The CDR3 is made up of 12 amino acids. The V gene lost 1 base and the J gene lost 6 bases, with 5 bases spanning the gap. Germline-derived CDR1 and CDR2 are SGHRS and YFSETQ. The full variable domain, its missing parts supplied by reference TRBV5-1 and TRBJ2-1, is KAGVTQTPRYLIKTRGQQVTLSCSPISGHRSVSWYQQTPGQGLQFLFEYFSETQRNKGNFPGRFSGRQFSNSRSEMNVSTLELGDSALYLCASSLNSNEQFFGPGTRLTVL.